Here is one TCR beta chain with its context. The data stem from a study of blood T cell repertoires in COVID-19. In the source study's methods: Counts of nucleated cells, estimated from reference gene primer amplification, were obtained. Here immunoSEQ multiplex PCR was the method, and the copy in TCRdb shows in-frame clones only, minus some. V and J calls and clone size come straight from that table; D and trimming were deduced from the DNA. Of 290,000 or so clones listed, approximately 86% are singletons. Per germline, CDR1 SGHTA and CDR2 FQGNSA. The CDR3 contains 15 residues. Trimming left V 4 bases short and J 1 base short, with 10 bases between.

The sequence derives from a man aged 65-85 years with acute or convalescent COVID-19. The V and J genes are TRBV7-2 and TRBJ1-4; D may be TRBD1 (5 bases). Sequences were obtained from peripheral blood. The CDR3 sequence is CASSSSGITNEKLFF. In DNA form, the CDR3 reads TGTGCCAGCAGCTCCTCAGGGATAACTAATGAAAAACTGTTTTTT.